This T cell receptor beta chain was profiled in a study of T cell changes during pregnancy in multiple sclerosis. Produced via immunoSEQ multiplex PCR; TCRdb's table is partial and in-frame only. This sample has 40,000 to 45,000 clones; more than 85% occur once, and the top ten carry roughly 0.5%. The clonotype comes from a female donor in good health, enrolled as a control in a pregnancy study. Sequenced material: CD4+ T cells from peripheral blood mononuclear cells, taken in the second trimester of pregnancy.

The CDR3 nucleotides are TGTGCCAGCTCCACCTATAGGACAGACTATGGCTACACCTTC. As protein: CASSTYRTDYGYTF. The chain has TRBV18 and TRBJ1-2, with D possibly TRBD1 on 6 matching bases. Trimming removed 6 bases from V and 3 bases from J, with 14 bases in between. Germline V gives CDR1 KGHSH, CDR2 LQKENI. This CDR3 is 14 amino acids long.